This TCR beta chain was captured in a study of OX40 agonist ivuxolimab in advanced cancers. With baseline, cycle 4 day 1, and cycle 7 day 1 as timepoints, blood was sampled. Measured with immunoSEQ multiplex PCR; TCRdb has only the in-frame clones, and not every one. Seen here are around 56,000 clones, approximately 91% observed once, and the top ten hold 11%. The sequence derives from an adult with an advanced solid tumor such as melanoma, head and neck, liver or kidney cancer. Sample: CD4+ or CD8+ T cells sorted from blood, taken in a trial of the OX40 agonist ivuxolimab.

In DNA form, the CDR3 reads TGTGCCAGCAGTGAGGACGGAGTAGAGTACAATGAGCAGTTCTTC. This sequence encodes CASSEDGVEYNEQFF. The chain recombines TRBV2 with TRBJ2-1; no definite D call. CDR1 is SNHLY, CDR2 FYNNEI, per germline. The CDR3 totals 15 residues. V was clipped by 3 bases and J by 4 bases, with 13 bases between them.